This T cell receptor (beta chain) was recorded in a study of T cells in tumors after PD-1 blockade. Study overall: Daily vismodegib 150 mg continued in a subset of anti-PD-1-treated patients.

The V gene end was trimmed by 2 bases and the J gene end by 7 bases; junction bases not matched to a gene: 14. Germline V gene sequence: CDR1 MNHEY, CDR2 SVGEGT. The CDR3 consists of 17 residues. Data came from immunoSEQ multiplex PCR; TCRdb stores just in-frame clones and leaves some out. This table has 30,000 to 35,000 clones, about three quarters appearing once. This chain links TRBV6-2 or TRBV6-3 with TRBJ2-1, with TRBD2 identical over 7 bases. Specimen: PBMCs, collected after anti-PD-1 treatment. The receptor was isolated from a human donor with basal cell carcinoma. CDR3 in amino acids: CASSYRVSSGLRNEQFF. CDR3 bases: TGTGCCAGCAGTTACCGAGTGAGTAGCGGGTTACGGAATGAGCAGTTCTTC.